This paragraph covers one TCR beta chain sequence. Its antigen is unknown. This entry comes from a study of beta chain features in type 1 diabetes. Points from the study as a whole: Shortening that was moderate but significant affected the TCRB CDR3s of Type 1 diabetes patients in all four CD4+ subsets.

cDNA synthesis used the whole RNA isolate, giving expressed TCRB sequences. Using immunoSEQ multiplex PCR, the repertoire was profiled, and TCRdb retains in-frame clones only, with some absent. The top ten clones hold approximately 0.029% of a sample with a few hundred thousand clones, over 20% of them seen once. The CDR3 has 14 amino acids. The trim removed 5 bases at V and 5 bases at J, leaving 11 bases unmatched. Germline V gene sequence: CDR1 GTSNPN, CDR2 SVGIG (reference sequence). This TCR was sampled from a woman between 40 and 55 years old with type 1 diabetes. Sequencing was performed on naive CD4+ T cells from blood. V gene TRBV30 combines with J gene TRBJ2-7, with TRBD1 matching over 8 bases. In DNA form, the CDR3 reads TGTGCCTGGGGTGGACAGGGTAGTTTCAACGAGCAGTACTTC. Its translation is CAWGGQGSFNEQYF.